This T cell receptor (beta chain) was identified in a study of blood T cells in healthy people across ages. A second PCR, run for roughly 7 to 11 cycles, used a sample-barcoded 5' primer plus a J-beta primer mix. MiXCR, run by TCRdb on the 5' RACE reads, gives a single entry per CDR3 protein. Among more than 1 million distinct CDR3 sequences listed, roughly 45% were seen once. This clonotype occurred a few times. Material for sequencing was blood. This clonotype originated in a woman in her sixties or seventies in good health.

CDR3: CASSDRQGARGFF. In DNA, the CDR3 is TGTGCCAGCAGTGACCGACAGGGGGCGAGGGGGTTCTTC. The chain carries TRBV27 and TRBJ2-1, with 10 bases that match TRBD1. The germline gives CDR1 MNHEY, CDR2 SMNVEV (reference sequence). The CDR3 extends over 13 amino acids. V lost 5 bases to trimming and J lost 15 bases; unmatched junction nucleotides: 10.